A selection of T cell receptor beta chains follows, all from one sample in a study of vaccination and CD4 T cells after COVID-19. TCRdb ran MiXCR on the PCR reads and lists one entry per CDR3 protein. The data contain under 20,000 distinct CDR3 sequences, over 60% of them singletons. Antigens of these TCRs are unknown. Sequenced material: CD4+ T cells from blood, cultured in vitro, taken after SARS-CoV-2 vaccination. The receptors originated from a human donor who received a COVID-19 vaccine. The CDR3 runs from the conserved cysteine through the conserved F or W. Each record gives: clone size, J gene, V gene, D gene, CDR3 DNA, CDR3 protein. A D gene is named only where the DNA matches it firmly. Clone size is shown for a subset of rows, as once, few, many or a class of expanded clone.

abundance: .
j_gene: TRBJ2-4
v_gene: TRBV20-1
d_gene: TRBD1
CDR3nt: TGCAGTGCTAGCAAGACAGGGTTTCAGTACTTC
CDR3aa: CSASKTGFQYF

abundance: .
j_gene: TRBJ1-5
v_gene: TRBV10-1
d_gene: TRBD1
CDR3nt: TGCGCCAGCAGTGTGGCTCTAGGGGACAGGGGGCGGAGACAGCCCCAGCATTTT
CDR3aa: CASSVALGDRGRRQPQHF

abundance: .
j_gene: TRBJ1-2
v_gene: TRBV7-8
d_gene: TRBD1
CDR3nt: TGTGCCAGCAGCTTAGACACGGCAAGGGGGCTAGGCTACACCTTC
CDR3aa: CASSLDTARGLGYTF

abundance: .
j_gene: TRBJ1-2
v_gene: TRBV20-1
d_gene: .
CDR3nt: TGCAGTGCTAAAGGTCCGACCAAAGCGGAGTCTTCTAACTATGGCTACACCTTC
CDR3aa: CSAKGPTKAESSNYGYTF

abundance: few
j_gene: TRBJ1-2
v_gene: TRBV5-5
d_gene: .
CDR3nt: TGTGCCAGCAGCATCCCCGGCGGGGTATTGGGCTACACCTTC
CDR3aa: CASSIPGGVLGYTF

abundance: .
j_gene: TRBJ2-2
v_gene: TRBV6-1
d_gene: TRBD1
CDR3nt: TGTGCCAGCCAGGGACAGGGGAACACCGGGGAGCTGTTTTTT
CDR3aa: CASQGQGNTGELFF

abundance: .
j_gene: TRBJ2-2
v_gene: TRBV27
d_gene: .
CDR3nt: TGTGCCAGCAGTTTAAACACGAACACCGGGGAGCTGTTTTTT
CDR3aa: CASSLNTNTGELFF

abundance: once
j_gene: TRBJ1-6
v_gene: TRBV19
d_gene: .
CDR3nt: TGTGCCAGTAGTCTACAGGTCTATAATTCACCCCTCCACTTT
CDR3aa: CASSLQVYNSPLHF

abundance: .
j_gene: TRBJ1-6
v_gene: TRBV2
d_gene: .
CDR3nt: TGTGCCAGCAGTGTGATGACAGGTCTGAATTCACCCCTCCACTTT
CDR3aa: CASSVMTGLNSPLHF

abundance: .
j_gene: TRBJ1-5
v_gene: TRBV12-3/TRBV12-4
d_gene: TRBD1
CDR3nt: TGTGCCAGCAGAGCCGACAGGGGGAACAATCAGCCCCAGCATTTT
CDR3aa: CASRADRGNNQPQHF

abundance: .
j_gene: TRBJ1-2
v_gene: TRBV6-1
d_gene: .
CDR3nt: TGTGCCAGCTTGATCCAGAATAACTATGGCTACACCTTC
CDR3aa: CASLIQNNYGYTF

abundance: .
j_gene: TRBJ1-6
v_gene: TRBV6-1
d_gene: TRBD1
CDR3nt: TGTGCCAGTCCCCCCGGGACAGTTGATAATTCACCCCTCCACTTT
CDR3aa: CASPPGTVDNSPLHF

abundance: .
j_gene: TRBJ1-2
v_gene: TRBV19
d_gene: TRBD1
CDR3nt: TGTGCCAGTAGTATCGCTACGCAGGGGGCATATGGCTACACCTTC
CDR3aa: CASSIATQGAYGYTF

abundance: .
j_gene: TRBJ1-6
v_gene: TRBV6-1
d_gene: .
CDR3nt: TGTGCCAGCACTCTATCAGGGGAAAGGGCACCCCTCCACTTT
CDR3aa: CASTLSGERAPLHF

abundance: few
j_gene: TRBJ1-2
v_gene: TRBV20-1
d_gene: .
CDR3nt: TGCAGTGCGGACCGGGCCGCCTATGGCTACACCTTC
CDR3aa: CSADRAAYGYTF

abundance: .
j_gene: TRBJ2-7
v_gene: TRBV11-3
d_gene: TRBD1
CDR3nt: TGTGCCAGCGGGACAGGCACCTTCTCCTACGAGCAGTACTTC
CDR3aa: CASGTGTFSYEQYF